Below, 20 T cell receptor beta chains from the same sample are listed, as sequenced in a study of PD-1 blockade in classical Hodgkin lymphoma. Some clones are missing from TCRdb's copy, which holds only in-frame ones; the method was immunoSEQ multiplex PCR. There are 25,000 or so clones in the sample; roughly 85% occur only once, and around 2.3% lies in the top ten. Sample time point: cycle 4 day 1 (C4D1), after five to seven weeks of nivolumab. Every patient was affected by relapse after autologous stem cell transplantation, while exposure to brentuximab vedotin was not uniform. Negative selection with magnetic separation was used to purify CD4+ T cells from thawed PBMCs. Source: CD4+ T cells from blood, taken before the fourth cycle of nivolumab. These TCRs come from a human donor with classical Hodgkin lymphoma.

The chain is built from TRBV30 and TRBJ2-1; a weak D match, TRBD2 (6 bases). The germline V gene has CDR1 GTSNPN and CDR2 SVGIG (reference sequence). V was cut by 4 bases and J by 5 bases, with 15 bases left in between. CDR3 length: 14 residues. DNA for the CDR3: TGTGCCTGGAAGGGCGGGACTTATAACAATGAGCAGTTCTTC. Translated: CAWKGGTYNNEQFF.

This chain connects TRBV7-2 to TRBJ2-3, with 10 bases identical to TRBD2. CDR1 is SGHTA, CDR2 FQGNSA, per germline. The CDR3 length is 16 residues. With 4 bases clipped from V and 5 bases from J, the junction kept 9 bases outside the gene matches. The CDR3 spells CASSSPSGRAEDTQYF. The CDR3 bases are TGTGCCAGCAGCTCTCCTAGCGGGAGAGCGGAAGATACGCAGTATTTT.

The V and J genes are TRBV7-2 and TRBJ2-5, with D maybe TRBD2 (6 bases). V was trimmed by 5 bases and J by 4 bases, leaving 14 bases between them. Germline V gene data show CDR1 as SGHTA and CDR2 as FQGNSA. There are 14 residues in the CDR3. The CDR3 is CASSPGVGGETQYF. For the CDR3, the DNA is TGTGCCAGCAGCCCCGGGGTCGGGGGAGAGACCCAGTACTTC.

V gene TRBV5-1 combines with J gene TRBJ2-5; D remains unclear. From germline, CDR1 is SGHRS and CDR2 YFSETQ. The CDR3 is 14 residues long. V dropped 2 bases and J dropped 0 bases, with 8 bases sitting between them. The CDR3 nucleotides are TGCGCCAGCAGCTTTGACATAAACCAAGAGACCCAGTACTTC. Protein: CASSFDINQETQYF.

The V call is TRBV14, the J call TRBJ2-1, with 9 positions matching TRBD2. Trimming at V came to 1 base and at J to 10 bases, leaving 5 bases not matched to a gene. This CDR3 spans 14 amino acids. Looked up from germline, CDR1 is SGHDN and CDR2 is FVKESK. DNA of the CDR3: TGTGCCAGCAGCCAAGTAGCGGGAGTTAGCGAGCAGTTCTTC. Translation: CASSQVAGVSEQFF.

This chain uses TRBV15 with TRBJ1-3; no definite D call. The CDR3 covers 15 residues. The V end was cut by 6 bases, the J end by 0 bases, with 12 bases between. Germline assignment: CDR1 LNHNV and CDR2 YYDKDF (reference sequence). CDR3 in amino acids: CATRDVDFSGNTIYF. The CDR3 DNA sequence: TGTGCCACCAGGGACGTGGATTTCTCTGGAAACACCATATATTTT.

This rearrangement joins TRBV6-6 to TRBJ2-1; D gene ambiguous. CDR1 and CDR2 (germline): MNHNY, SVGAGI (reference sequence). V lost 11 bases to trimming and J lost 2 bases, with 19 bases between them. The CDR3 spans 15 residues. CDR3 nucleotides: TGTGCCTCACACCTACTCGAGACCCCCTACAATGAGCAGTTCTTC. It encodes CASHLLETPYNEQFF.

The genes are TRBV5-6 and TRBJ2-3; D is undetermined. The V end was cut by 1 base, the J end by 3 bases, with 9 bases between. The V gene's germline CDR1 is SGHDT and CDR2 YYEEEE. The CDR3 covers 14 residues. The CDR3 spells CASSLLLLTDTQYF. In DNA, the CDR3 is TGTGCCAGCAGCTTGTTGTTACTAACAGATACGCAGTATTTT.

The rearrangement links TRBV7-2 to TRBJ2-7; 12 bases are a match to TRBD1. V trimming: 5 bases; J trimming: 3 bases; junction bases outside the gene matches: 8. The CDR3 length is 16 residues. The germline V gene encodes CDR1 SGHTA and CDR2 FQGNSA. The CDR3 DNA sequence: TGTGCCAGCAGCCCACCCGGGACAGGGGGCATCTACGAGCAGTACTTC. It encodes CASSPPGTGGIYEQYF.

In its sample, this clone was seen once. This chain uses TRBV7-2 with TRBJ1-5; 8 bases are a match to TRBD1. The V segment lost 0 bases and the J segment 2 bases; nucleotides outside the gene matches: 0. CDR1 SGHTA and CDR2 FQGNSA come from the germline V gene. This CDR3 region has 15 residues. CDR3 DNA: TGTGCCAGCAGCTTAGCACAGGGGGGCAATCAGCCCCAGCATTTT. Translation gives CASSLAQGGNQPQHF.

CDR3 in amino acids: CAISDGSRGSYTF. The DNA of the CDR3 is TGTGCCATCAGTGACGGCTCCAGGGGAAGCTACACCTTC. The V call is TRBV10-3, the J call TRBJ1-2; possible D gene TRBD1, 6 bases. The ends were cut back, 3 bases at V and 9 bases at J, with 14 bases in the middle. Germline V gene lookup returns CDR1 ENHRY and CDR2 SYGVKD. This CDR3 spans 13 amino acids.

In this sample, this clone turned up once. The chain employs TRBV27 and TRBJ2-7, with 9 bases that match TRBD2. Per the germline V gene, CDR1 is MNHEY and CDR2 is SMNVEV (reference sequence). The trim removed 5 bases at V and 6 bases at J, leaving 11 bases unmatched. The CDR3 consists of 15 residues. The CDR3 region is CASSARLAAKAEQYF. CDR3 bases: TGTGCCAGCAGTGCCAGACTAGCGGCCAAGGCCGAGCAGTACTTC.

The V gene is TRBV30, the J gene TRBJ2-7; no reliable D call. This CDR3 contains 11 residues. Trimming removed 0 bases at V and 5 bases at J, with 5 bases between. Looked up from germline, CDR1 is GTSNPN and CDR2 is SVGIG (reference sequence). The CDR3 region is CAWSVKNEQYF. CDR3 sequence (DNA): TGTGCCTGGAGTGTAAAGAACGAGCAGTACTTC.

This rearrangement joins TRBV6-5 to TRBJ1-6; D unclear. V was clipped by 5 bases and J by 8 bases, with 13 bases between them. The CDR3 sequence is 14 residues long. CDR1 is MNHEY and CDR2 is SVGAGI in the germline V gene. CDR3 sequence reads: CASSLLGSDSPLHF. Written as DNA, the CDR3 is TGTGCCAGCAGTCTCCTCGGTTCGGATTCACCCCTCCACTTT.

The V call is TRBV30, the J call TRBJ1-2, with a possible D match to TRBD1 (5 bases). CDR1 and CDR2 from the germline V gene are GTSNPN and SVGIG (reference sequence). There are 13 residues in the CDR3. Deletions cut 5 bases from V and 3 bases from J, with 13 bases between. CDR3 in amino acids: CAWDDMGDYGYTF. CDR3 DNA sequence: TGTGCCTGGGACGACATGGGGGACTATGGCTACACCTTC.

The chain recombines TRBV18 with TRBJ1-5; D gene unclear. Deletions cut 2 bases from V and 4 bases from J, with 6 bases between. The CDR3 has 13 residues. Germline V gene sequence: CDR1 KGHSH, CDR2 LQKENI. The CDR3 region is CASSPTRNQPQHF. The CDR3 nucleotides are TGTGCCAGCTCACCAACCCGGAATCAGCCCCAGCATTTT.

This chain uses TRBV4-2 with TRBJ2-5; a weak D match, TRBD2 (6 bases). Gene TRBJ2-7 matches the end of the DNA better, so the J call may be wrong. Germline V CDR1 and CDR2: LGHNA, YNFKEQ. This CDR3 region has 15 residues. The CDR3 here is CASSREVGGTYEQYF. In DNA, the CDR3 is TGTGCCAGCAGTAGAGAAGTCGGGGGTACCTACGAGCAGTACTTC.

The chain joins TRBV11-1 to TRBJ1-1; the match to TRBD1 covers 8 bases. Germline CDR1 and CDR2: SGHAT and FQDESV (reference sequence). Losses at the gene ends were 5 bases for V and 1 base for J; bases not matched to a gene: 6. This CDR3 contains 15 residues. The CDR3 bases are TGTGCCAGCAGCCCCTCGGACAGGGCGAACACTGAAGCTTTCTTT. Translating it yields CASSPSDRANTEAFF.

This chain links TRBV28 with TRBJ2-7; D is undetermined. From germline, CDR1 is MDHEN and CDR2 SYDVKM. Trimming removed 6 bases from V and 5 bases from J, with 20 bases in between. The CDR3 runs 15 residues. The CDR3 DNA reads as TGTGCCAGCAGGCAACTCAGGCTTAGCAAGCACGAGCAGTACTTC. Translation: CASRQLRLSKHEQYF.

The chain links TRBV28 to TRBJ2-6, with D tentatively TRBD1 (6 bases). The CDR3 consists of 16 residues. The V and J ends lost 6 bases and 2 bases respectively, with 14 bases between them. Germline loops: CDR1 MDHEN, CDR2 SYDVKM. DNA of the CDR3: TGTGCCAGCAGCCGAACCTGGGGGCCTGGGGCCAACGTCCTGACTTTC. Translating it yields CASSRTWGPGANVLTF.